This T cell receptor (beta chain) was sequenced for a study of identical twins. Study-level findings and limits: In cord blood, abundant beta clonotypes had fewer insertions; memory showed no trend. Excess low generation probability was seen in twin-shared out-of-frame alpha sequences.

A universal primer site was added by template switching, and unique molecular identifiers were carried by the cDNA. Using its own MiXCR run on the 5' RACE reads, TCRdb lists one record per CDR3 protein. The data hold roughly 1,500,000 distinct CDR3 sequences, with around a third observed a single time. A word on this clonotype: Its specificity is unknown.

CDR1 is DFQATT, CDR2 SNEGSKA, per germline (reference sequence). CDR3 length: 11 residues. The sequenced material came from cord blood. V is TRBV20-1 and J is TRBJ2-4; perhaps D is TRBD1 or TRBD2 (5 bases each). With the DNA end fitting TRBJ2-5 better, the J assignment may be wrong. The sequence was obtained from a newborn girl in good health. The CDR3: CSASWGETQYF. In DNA, the CDR3 is TGCAGTGCTAGTTGGGGGGAGACCCAGTACTTC.